These 21 T cell receptor beta chains were all obtained from the same sample, sequenced in a study of cytomegalovirus exposure and HLA in healthy donors. PCR primers comprised 60 Vbeta and 13 Jbeta primers. This table comes from immunoSEQ multiplex PCR, and its TCRdb copy is limited to in-frame clones, with some not included. The sample shows about 87,000 clones, roughly 70% of them seen only once. The specimen sequenced was PBMCs. The receptors originated from a man younger than 40 in good health and CMV-seropositive.

Written as DNA, the CDR3 is TGCGCCAGCAGCTTGGATGCGGGTGATACGCAGTATTTT. Protein product: CASSLDAGDTQYF. The V call is TRBV5-1, the J call TRBJ2-3; perhaps TRBD2 as D (5 bases). Deletions cut 0 bases from V and 6 bases from J, with 8 bases between. CDR1 is SGHRS and CDR2 is YFSETQ in the germline V gene. The CDR3 runs to 13 residues.

This sequence joins TRBV11-2 and TRBJ2-7; 7 bases agree with TRBD2. The CDR3 runs 15 residues. Germline CDR1 reads SGHAT; CDR2 reads FQNNGV. With 0 bases clipped from V and 5 bases from J, the junction kept 7 bases outside the gene matches. The CDR3 sequence: CASSLDLAGDHEQYF. The DNA for the CDR3 is TGTGCCAGCAGCTTAGATTTGGCGGGAGACCACGAGCAGTACTTC.

V and J are TRBV11-3 and TRBJ2-5; 7 positions agree with TRBD1. This CDR3 is 15 amino acids long. V was clipped by 2 bases and J by 2 bases; unmatched bases: 5. From germline, CDR1 is SGHNT and CDR2 YENEEA. The CDR3 DNA follows: TGTGCCAGCAGCTTATCGGTGGGACAGCAAGAGACCCAGTACTTC. It translates to CASSLSVGQQETQYF.

The chain is built from TRBV7-6 and TRBJ1-4, with 9 positions matching TRBD1. Germline V CDR1 and CDR2: SGHVS, FNYEAQ. The CDR3 extends over 16 amino acids. V lost 8 bases, J lost 8 bases, and 15 bases stayed unmatched. The CDR3 sequence is CASQLRDRAWEEKLFF. The CDR3 region has the DNA TGTGCCAGCCAGCTGAGGGACAGGGCTTGGGAAGAAAAACTGTTTTTT.

The rearrangement joins TRBV18 to TRBJ2-1, with D tentatively TRBD2 (5 bases). CDR3 length: 16 residues. In germline, CDR1 is KGHSH, CDR2 LQKENI. V shed 1 base and J shed 2 bases, with 12 bases lying between them. The chain's CDR3 is CASSPRSASPYNEQFF. CDR3 bases: TGTGCCAGCTCACCACGTTCCGCTAGCCCCTACAATGAGCAGTTCTTC.

This rearrangement joins TRBV29-1 to TRBJ2-1; D is perhaps TRBD1 (6 bases). Germline CDR1 SQVTM, CDR2 ANQGSEA. This CDR3 is built from 13 residues. Trimming removed 3 bases at V and 15 bases at J, with 21 bases between. As DNA, the CDR3 is TGCAGCGTTGAGGGGGCGAGGGGCAGCCCTTGGTTCTTC. Encoded protein: CSVEGARGSPWFF.

This clone was found a few times. The germline gene is not matched at one end of the junction; a read error may be the cause. The rearrangement links TRBV5-4 to TRBJ1-5, with TRBD1 identical over 9 bases. Germline V gives CDR1 SGHNT, CDR2 YYREEE (reference sequence). The CDR3 covers 14 residues. The CDR3 here is CASSPGTGNQPQNF. In DNA, the CDR3 is TGTGCCAGCAGCCCGGGGACAGGGAATCAGCCCCAGAATTTT.

Notes on this clone: The junction departs from the called germline gene at one end, perhaps through a read error. The rearrangement links TRBV7-2 to TRBJ2-3; 9 bases are a match to TRBD2. The germline V gene encodes CDR1 SGHTA and CDR2 FQGNSA. The CDR3 has 14 amino acids. CDR3 nucleotides: TGTGCCAGCAGCATAGCGGGAGCCGCAGATACGCAGTATTTT. This encodes CASSIAGAADTQYF.

V and J are TRBV29-1 and TRBJ2-7; TRBD1 aligns across 7 bases. V lost 3 bases and J lost 2; bases outside the gene matches: 10. In germline, CDR1 is SQVTM, CDR2 ANQGSEA. The CDR3 loop spans 15 amino acids. The DNA for the CDR3 is TGCAGCGTTGAGGGGGCCCGGGACAGACCCTACGAGCAGTACTTC. Translation gives CSVEGARDRPYEQYF.

A note on this clone: The junction does not match germline at one end; this may be a read error. CDR3 in amino acids: CASSFSGGALETQYF. As DNA, the CDR3 is TGTGCTAGCAGCTTTAGCGGGGGGGCCTTGGAGACCCAGTACTTC. The chain has TRBV7-7 and TRBJ2-5; 11 nucleotides line up with TRBD2. Germline-derived CDR1 and CDR2 are SSHAT and FNYEAQ (reference sequence). This CDR3 has 15 amino acids.

This chain connects TRBV5-4 to TRBJ2-7, with 9 positions matching TRBD2. Unmatched junction bases numbered 5, after V lost 1 base and J lost 3 bases. The V gene's germline CDR1 is SGHNT and CDR2 YYREEE (reference sequence). CDR3 length: 15 amino acids. As DNA, the CDR3 is TGTGCCAGCAGCTTGAAAAGCGGGGGGTTCTACGAGCAGTACTTC. Protein product: CASSLKSGGFYEQYF.

This clone came up a few times. The chain carries TRBV5-6 and TRBJ1-6; D is possibly TRBD1 (5 bases). Germline CDR1 and CDR2: SGHDT and YYEEEE. Between the trimmed V and J ends, which lost 4 bases and 8 bases, there was a span of 13 bases. This CDR3 has 14 amino acids. The CDR3 region is CASSRMGGDSPLHF. The CDR3 coding sequence is TGTGCCAGCAGCCGGATGGGGGGGGATTCACCCCTCCACTTT.

J is TRBJ1-5 and V is TRBV10-3, with D possibly being TRBD1 (5 bases). The CDR3 runs 16 residues. Trimming removed 2 bases at V and 3 bases at J, with 14 bases between. Germline-derived CDR1 and CDR2 are ENHRY and SYGVKD. Written as DNA, the CDR3 is TGTGCCATCAGTGAGGTTGCAGGGCTCCACAATCAGCCCCAGCATTTT. This gives the protein CAISEVAGLHNQPQHF.

This clone came up a few times. The chain couples TRBV5-1 to TRBJ1-5; D remains unclear. V was clipped by 2 bases and J by 2 bases, with 8 bases between them. CDR1 SGHRS and CDR2 YFSETQ come from the germline V gene. The CDR3 is made up of 14 amino acids. CDR3 region: CASSFNGRNQPQHF. Written as DNA, the CDR3 is TGCGCCAGCAGCTTTAATGGGCGCAATCAGCCCCAGCATTTT.

The V gene is TRBV9, the J gene TRBJ1-4; tentatively, D is TRBD1 (5 bases). V shed 4 bases and J shed 3 bases, with 13 bases lying between them. The CDR3 runs 15 residues. The germline V gene encodes CDR1 SGDLS and CDR2 YYNGEE. CDR3 sequence reads: CASSLQDGPNEKLFF. In DNA, the CDR3 is TGTGCCAGCAGCCTACAGGACGGTCCTAATGAAAAACTGTTTTTT.

This chain links TRBV6-6 with TRBJ1-5; a possible D gene is TRBD1 (5 bases). The CDR3 is made up of 16 amino acids. Trimming stripped 2 bases from V and 0 bases from J, with 11 bases between. CDR1 and CDR2 from the germline V gene are MNHNY and SVGAGI (reference sequence). The CDR3 sequence is CASSYTPTASNQPQHF. The CDR3 bases are TGTGCCAGCAGTTACACACCGACAGCTAGCAATCAGCCCCAGCATTTT.

This clone was observed a handful of times. V is TRBV13 and J is TRBJ2-7, with 7 bases lining up with TRBD1. The V segment lost 5 bases and the J segment 5 bases; nucleotides outside the gene matches: 9. The CDR3 covers 14 residues. Germline CDR1 is PRHDT and CDR2 is FYEKMQ (reference sequence). The CDR3 loop is CASSRTGPGHEQYF. Written as DNA, the CDR3 is TGTGCCAGCAGCCGGACAGGCCCCGGCCACGAGCAGTACTTC.

This clone was picked up a small number of times. The chain couples TRBV19 to TRBJ1-2; the match to TRBD1 covers 8 bases. With V trimmed by 7 bases and J by 8 bases, 12 bases remained unmatched. CDR1 LNHDA and CDR2 SQIVND come from the germline V gene (reference sequence). This CDR3 is 14 amino acids long. CDR3 residues: CASTNTDRGRGYTF. CDR3 DNA: TGTGCCAGTACCAACACCGACAGGGGAAGGGGCTACACCTTC.

This clone appeared a few times. CDR3 sequence: CASSLEGSGGAYEQYF. The DNA for the CDR3 is TGCGCCAGCAGCTTGGAGGGGTCGGGGGGCGCCTACGAGCAGTACTTC. This sequence joins TRBV5-1 and TRBJ2-7; tentative D call: TRBD2 (7 bases). Germline V CDR1 and CDR2: SGHRS, YFSETQ. This CDR3 has 16 amino acids. The V gene lost 0 bases and the J gene lost 2 bases, with 15 bases spanning the gap.

The chain employs TRBV28 and TRBJ1-2; D gene ambiguous. V lost 1 base and J lost 7, with 13 bases in between. The CDR3 spans 14 residues. CDR1 is MDHEN and CDR2 is SYDVKM in the germline V gene. The CDR3: CASSLSAEVTGYTF. CDR3 bases: TGTGCCAGCAGTTTATCCGCCGAGGTAACTGGCTACACCTTC.

V usage is TRBV6-1 and J usage is TRBJ2-7; the D gene is possibly TRBD1 (6 bases). Looked up from germline, CDR1 is MNHNS and CDR2 is SASEGT. Trimming removed 5 bases from V and 2 bases from J, with 16 bases in between. The CDR3 spans 15 residues. The CDR3 DNA is TGTGCCAGCAGTCCCTCCCCGCAGGGGACCTACGAGCAGTACTTC. Protein sequence: CASSPSPQGTYEQYF.